The 8 T cell receptor beta chains presented below share a single source sample, sequenced in a study of blood T cell repertoires in COVID-19. The data were produced by immunoSEQ multiplex PCR, yet TCRdb's version contains in-frame clones alone and is incomplete. The sample shows about 320,000 clones, about four fifths of them seen only once. The source material was peripheral blood. The receptors stem from a woman between 50 and 59 years old with acute or convalescent COVID-19.

Concerning this clone itself: This same CDR3 is encoded by further DNA sequences in the sample. The chain carries TRBV5-1 and TRBJ1-1; no definite D call. The CDR3 covers 14 residues. CDR1 and CDR2 (germline): SGHRS, YFSETQ. The V gene lost 0 bases and the J gene lost 0 bases, with 6 bases spanning the gap. CDR3 DNA sequence: TGCGCCAGCAGCTTGGCGAGCATGAACACTGAAGCTTTCTTT. Protein sequence: CASSLASMNTEAFF.

The rearrangement links TRBV12-3 or TRBV12-4 to TRBJ2-3; D is perhaps TRBD1 (6 bases). The CDR3 sequence is 13 residues long. V was trimmed by 7 bases and J by 6 bases, leaving 14 bases between them. CDR3: CASNLIRGDTQYF. DNA for the CDR3: TGTGCCAGCAATCTTATCAGGGGTGATACGCAGTATTTT.

The V gene is TRBV11-3, the J gene TRBJ2-5; maybe TRBD2 (5 bases). Trimming left V 1 base short and J 0 bases short, with 9 bases between. Germline assignment: CDR1 SGHNT and CDR2 YENEEA. The CDR3 loop spans 15 amino acids. The CDR3 here is CASSLGPGNQETQYF. The DNA for the CDR3 is TGTGCCAGCAGCTTAGGTCCGGGGAACCAAGAGACCCAGTACTTC.

The V and J genes are TRBV4-1 and TRBJ1-1; D uncertain. Trimming took 1 base from V and 0 from J, leaving 12 bases between them. The germline V gene encodes CDR1 MGHRA and CDR2 YSYEKL. The CDR3 covers 16 residues. The CDR3 nucleotides read TGCGCCAGCAGCCAAGGGTTGAACATCTTGAACACTGAAGCTTTCTTT. Protein sequence: CASSQGLNILNTEAFF.

The gene calls are TRBV5-1 and TRBJ1-1, with D tentatively TRBD1 (6 bases). The germline gives CDR1 SGHRS, CDR2 YFSETQ. V was trimmed by 7 bases and J by 4 bases, leaving 17 bases between them. This CDR3 has 14 amino acids. The CDR3: CASWSQGGGTEAFF. CDR3 nucleotide sequence: TGCGCCAGCTGGTCACAGGGAGGGGGCACTGAAGCTTTCTTT.

This clone was picked up one time. The chain couples TRBV7-2 to TRBJ2-7, with D unclear. The CDR3 has 14 amino acids. V gave up 5 bases and J gave up 0 bases, with 11 bases separating them. Germline V lookup: CDR1 SGHTA, CDR2 FQGNSA. The CDR3: CASSPGRSSYEQYF. CDR3 bases: TGTGCCAGCAGCCCCGGTCGTAGCTCCTACGAGCAGTACTTC.

This chain links TRBV3-1 (or the pseudogene TRBV3-2) with TRBJ2-5; D might be TRBD2 (6 bases). Per germline, CDR1 LGHDT and CDR2 YNNKEL (reference sequence). Trimming took 4 bases from V and 0 from J, leaving 12 bases between them. CDR3 length: 15 residues. The CDR3 nucleotides are TGTGCCAGCAGCCCCCAACTAGCTAACCAAGAGACCCAGTACTTC. Translated, it gives CASSPQLANQETQYF.

The chain carries TRBV27 and TRBJ2-1, with TRBD2 as a possible D gene (6 bases). The ends were cut back, 2 bases at V and 7 bases at J, with 6 bases in the middle. CDR1 and CDR2 (germline): MNHEY, SMNVEV (reference sequence). There are 12 residues in the CDR3. This chain's CDR3 is CASSLGGNEQFF. The CDR3 DNA sequence: TGTGCCAGCAGTTTAGGGGGGAATGAGCAGTTCTTC.